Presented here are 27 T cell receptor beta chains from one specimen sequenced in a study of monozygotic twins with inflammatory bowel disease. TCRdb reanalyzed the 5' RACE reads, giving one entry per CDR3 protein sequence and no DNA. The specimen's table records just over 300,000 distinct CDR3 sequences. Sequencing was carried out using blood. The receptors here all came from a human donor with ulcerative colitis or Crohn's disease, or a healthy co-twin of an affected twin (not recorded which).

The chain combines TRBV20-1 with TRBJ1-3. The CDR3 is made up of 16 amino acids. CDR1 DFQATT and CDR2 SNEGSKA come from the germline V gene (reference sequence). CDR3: CSARDAGRKVGNTIYF.

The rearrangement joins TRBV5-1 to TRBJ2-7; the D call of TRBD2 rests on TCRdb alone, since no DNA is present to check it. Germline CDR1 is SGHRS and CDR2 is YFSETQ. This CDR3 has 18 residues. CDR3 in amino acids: CASSLSGTSGKSSYEQYF. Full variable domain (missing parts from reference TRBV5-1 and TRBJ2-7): KAGVTQTPRYLIKTRGQQVTLSCSPISGHRSVSWYQQTPGQGLQFLFEYFSETQRNKGNFPGRFSGRQFSNSRSEMNVSTLELGDSALYLCASSLSGTSGKSSYEQYFGPGTRLTVT.

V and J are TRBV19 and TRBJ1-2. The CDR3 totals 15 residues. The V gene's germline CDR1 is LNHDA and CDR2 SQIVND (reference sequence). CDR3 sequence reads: CASSDWADANYGYTF.

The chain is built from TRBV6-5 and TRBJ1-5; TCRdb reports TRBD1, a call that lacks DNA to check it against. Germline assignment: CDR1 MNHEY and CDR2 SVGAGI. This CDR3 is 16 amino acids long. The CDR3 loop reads CASSSGQGQSNQPQHF.

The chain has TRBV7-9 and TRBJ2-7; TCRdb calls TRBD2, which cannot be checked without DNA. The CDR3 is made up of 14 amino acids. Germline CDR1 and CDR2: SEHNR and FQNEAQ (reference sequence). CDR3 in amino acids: CASSPGLSPYEQYF. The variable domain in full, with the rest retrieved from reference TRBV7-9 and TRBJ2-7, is DTGVSQNPRHKITKRGQNVTFRCDPISEHNRLYWYRQTLGQGPEFLTYFQNEAQLEKSRLLSDRFSAERPKGSFSTLEIQRTEQGDSAMYLCASSPGLSPYEQYFGPGTRLTVT.

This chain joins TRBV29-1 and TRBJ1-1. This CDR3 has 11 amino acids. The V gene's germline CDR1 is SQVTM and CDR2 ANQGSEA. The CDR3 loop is CSISGNTEAFF.

The CDR3 is CSAQGQGYGDTQYF. The rearrangement uses TRBV20-1 and TRBJ2-3; the D call of TRBD1 rests on TCRdb alone, since no DNA is present to check it. The germline CDR1 and CDR2 sequences are DFQATT and SNEGSKA (reference sequence). The CDR3 is 14 residues long.

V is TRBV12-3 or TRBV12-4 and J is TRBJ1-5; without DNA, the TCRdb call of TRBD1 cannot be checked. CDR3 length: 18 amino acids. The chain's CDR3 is CASSFPPGTGGTNQPQHF.

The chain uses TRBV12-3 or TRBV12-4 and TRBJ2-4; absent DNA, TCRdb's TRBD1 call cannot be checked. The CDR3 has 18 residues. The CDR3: CASSSHTTGRLAKNIQYF.

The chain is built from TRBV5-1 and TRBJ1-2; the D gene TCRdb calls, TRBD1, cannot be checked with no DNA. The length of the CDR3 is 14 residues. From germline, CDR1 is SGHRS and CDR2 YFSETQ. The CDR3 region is CASSLETGNYGYTF.

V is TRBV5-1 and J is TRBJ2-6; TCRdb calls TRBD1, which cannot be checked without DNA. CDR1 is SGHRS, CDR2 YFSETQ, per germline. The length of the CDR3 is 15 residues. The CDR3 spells CASSLVPSGANVLTF.

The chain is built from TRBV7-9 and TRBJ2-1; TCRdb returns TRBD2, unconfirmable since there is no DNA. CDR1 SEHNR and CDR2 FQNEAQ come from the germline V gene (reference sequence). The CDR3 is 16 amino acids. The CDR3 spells CASSRIAGGVPSEQFF.

The CDR3 here is CASSQDRWDTGNQPQHF. The chain couples TRBV4-2 to TRBJ1-5; there is no DNA to check the TCRdb D call of TRBD1. CDR1 and CDR2 from the germline V gene are LGHNA and YNFKEQ. The CDR3 is 17 residues long.

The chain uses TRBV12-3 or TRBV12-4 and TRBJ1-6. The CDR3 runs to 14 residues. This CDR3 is CASSLRPDHSPLHF.

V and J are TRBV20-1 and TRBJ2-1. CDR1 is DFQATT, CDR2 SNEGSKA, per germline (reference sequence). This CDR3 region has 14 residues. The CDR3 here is CSALQTGSYNEQFF.

CDR3 loop: CASIGRVGANVLTF. The chain carries TRBV6-1 and TRBJ2-6; TCRdb outputs TRBD2, but without DNA this stays unchecked. There are 14 residues in the CDR3. Germline V gene sequence: CDR1 MNHNS, CDR2 SASEGT.

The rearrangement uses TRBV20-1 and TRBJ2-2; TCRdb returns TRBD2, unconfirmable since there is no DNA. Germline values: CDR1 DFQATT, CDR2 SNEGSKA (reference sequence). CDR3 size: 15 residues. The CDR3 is CSASPGTSDWGELFF.

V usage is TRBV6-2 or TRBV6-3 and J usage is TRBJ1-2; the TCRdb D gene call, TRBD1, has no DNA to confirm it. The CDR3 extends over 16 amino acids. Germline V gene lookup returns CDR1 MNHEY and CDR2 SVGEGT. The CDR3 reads CASSWPTTGPSYGYTF.

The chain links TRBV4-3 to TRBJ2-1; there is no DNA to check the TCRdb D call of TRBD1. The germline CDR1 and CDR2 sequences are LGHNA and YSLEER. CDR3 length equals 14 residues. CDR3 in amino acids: CASSQDPGDNEQFF.

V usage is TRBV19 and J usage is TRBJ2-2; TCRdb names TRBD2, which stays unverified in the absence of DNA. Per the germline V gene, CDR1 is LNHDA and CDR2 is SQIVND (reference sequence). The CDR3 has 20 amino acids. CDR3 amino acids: CASSIDIRAGVVPTTGELFF.

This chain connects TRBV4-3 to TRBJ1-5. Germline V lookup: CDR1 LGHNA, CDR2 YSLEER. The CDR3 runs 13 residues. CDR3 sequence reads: CASSQELSQPQHF.

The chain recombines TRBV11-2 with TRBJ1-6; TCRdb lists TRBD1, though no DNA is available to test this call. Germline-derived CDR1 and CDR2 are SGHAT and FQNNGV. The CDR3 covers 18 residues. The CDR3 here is CASSRDSSTSSYNSPLHF. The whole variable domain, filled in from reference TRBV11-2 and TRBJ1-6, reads EAGVAQSPRYKIIEKRQSVAFWCNPISGHATLYWYQQILGQGPKLLIQFQNNGVVDDSQLPKDRFSAERLKGVDSTLKIQPAKLEDSAVYLCASSRDSSTSSYNSPLHFGNGTRLTVT.

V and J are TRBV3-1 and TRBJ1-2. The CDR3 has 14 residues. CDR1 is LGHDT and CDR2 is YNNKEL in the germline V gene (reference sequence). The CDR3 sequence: CASSQQVSGYGYTF.

Here the CDR3 reads CASRGGTSYNEQFF. The V and J genes are TRBV5-1 and TRBJ2-1; TCRdb names TRBD2, which stays unverified in the absence of DNA. CDR1 is SGHRS, CDR2 YFSETQ, per germline. CDR3 size: 14 residues.

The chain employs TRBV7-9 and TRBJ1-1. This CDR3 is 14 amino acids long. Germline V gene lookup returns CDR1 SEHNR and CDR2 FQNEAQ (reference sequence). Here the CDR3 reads CASSLGQASTEAFF.

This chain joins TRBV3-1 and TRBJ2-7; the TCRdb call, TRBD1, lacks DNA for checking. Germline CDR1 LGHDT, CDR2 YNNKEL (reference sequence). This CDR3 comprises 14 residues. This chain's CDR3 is CASSSRGQVDEQYF.

The CDR3 here is CASSPVYRAGKGGTQYF. The rearrangement joins TRBV28 to TRBJ2-5; no DNA is available, so the TRBD1 call from TCRdb remains unchecked. The germline V gene has CDR1 MDHEN and CDR2 SYDVKM. The CDR3 length is 17 residues.